This note documents a single TCR beta chain sequence. What it binds is not known. Germline CDR1 and CDR2: MNHEY and SVGEGT. V was shortened by 5 bases and J by 11 bases, with 25 bases between the two germline ends. The CDR3 spans 17 residues. These data come from a study of T cell responses to AZD1222 COVID-19 vaccine. Overall study: Second-dose groups at about 4 or about 12 weeks were pooled. Study outcomes and limitations: Clonal diversity was possibly underestimated, and white British individuals and females predominated among donors. Repertoire sampling was restricted to post-peak T cell response timepoints.

Sequenced by immunoSEQ multiplex PCR; TCRdb stores in-frame clones only, minus some. The data contain roughly 200,000 clones, around 90% of them seen just once; the ten biggest clones take up more than 7%. This clonotype was sampled from an adult in good health. The sequencing here drew on peripheral blood, taken on day 0 of AZD1222 vaccination. This chain joins TRBV6-2 or TRBV6-3 and TRBJ1-6, with D maybe TRBD1 (5 bases). CDR3 in DNA: TGTGCCAGCAGTCCCTTAAGAGAGGGGCGACGAGGGCCACCCCTCCACTTT. Residues: CASSPLREGRRGPPLHF.